The rows below give T cell receptor beta chains drawn from one sample of a study of pediatric ulcerative colitis. Sequencing used immunoSEQ multiplex PCR; TCRdb keeps in-frame clones, though not all of them. Of around 68,000 clones in the sample, around 80% were seen once. Sequenced material: blood. The receptors come from a boy younger than 18 with moderate ulcerative colitis. Each CDR3 is given with its conserved first and last residue. A D gene is named only where the DNA matches it firmly. The size entry is marked missing in some rows and otherwise reads once, few, many or a size class.

D,J,size,V,DNA,CDR3
-,TRBJ2-7,-,TRBV27,TGTGCCAGCAGTTTATCATCAACGCCCCCACGGGCCGCCTACGAGCAGTACTTC,CASSLSSTPPRAAYEQYF
TRBD1,TRBJ2-7,-,TRBV7-9,TGTGCCAGCAGATTAGGACAGGGGGCCTTCTACGAGCAGTACTTC,CASRLGQGAFYEQYF
TRBD2,TRBJ2-1,-,TRBV5-1,TGCGCCAGCAGCCTCCTGCGTACTAGCGGGGCGAGCAATGAGCAGTTCTTC,CASSLLRTSGASNEQFF
TRBD2,TRBJ2-7,-,TRBV27,TGTGCCAGCAGTTTAGCAGCGGGGGCCCCCTACGAGCAGTACTTC,CASSLAAGAPYEQYF
-,TRBJ1-5,-,TRBV4-1,TGCGCCAGCAGCCAACCAATCGGGGATCAGCCCCAGCATTTT,CASSQPIGDQPQHF
TRBD1,TRBJ1-2,few,TRBV4-1,TGCGCCAGCAGCCGACAGGGGCAAAGCTATGGCTACACCTTC,CASSRQGQSYGYTF
TRBD1,TRBJ1-4,-,TRBV5-1,TGCGCCAGCAGCTTAGGACAGGCAACTAATGAAAAACTGTTTTTT,CASSLGQATNEKLFF
-,TRBJ2-2,-,TRBV29-1,TGCAGCGTTGAAGGACAGAACACCGGGGAGCTGTTTTTT,CSVEGQNTGELFF
TRBD1,TRBJ2-3,-,TRBV2,TGTGCCAGCAGAACAGGGGTCCTGCGCACAGATACGCAGTATTTT,CASRTGVLRTDTQYF
-,TRBJ1-4,-,TRBV6-5,TGTGCCAGCAGTTACTTTGGGGGGCAGGGAAAACTGTTTTTT,CASSYFGGQGKLFF
TRBD1,TRBJ1-2,-,TRBV4-1,TGCGCCAGCAGCCAGGAAGTTCCGGGACAGGGGATCTGGCCGCACACCTTC,CASSQEVPGQGIWPHTF
-,TRBJ2-1,few,TRBV5-1,TGCGCCAGCAGCTTGTCTTACAATGAGCAGTTCTTC,CASSLSYNEQFF
-,TRBJ2-7,-,TRBV5-5,TGTGCCAGCAGCTTGTTAGGTTCCTACTACGAGCAGTACTTC,CASSLLGSYYEQYF
-,TRBJ1-2,-,TRBV2,TGTGCCAGCAGCAGGGATTCAAACTATGGCTACACCTTC,CASSRDSNYGYTF
-,TRBJ1-1,-,TRBV5-1,TGCGCCAGCAGCCTCACAGCAAACACTGAAGCTTTCTTT,CASSLTANTEAFF
-,TRBJ2-1,-,TRBV14,TGTGCCAGCAGCCAAGTGTCCTTTCCCTCGTGGTATGAGCAGTTCTTC,CASSQVSFPSWYEQFF
TRBD2,TRBJ2-3,-,TRBV4-3,TGCGCCAGCAGCCAAGAGTTAGCGGGAGGAAGCGCAGATACGCAGTATTTT,CASSQELAGGSADTQYF
-,TRBJ1-2,-,TRBV28,TGTGCCAGCAGGAAGGGAACAGGGTCCCCCAACTATGGCTACACCTTC,CASRKGTGSPNYGYTF
-,TRBJ1-3,-,TRBV5-1,TGCGCCAGCAGCGCGGGACAAGGAAACACCATATATTTT,CASSAGQGNTIYF
TRBD2,TRBJ2-1,-,TRBV5-1,TGCGCCAGCAGCTTCGGGCGGGAGGAGGTAAGGAAGCAGTTCTTC,CASSFGREEVRKQFF
-,TRBJ2-1,once,TRBV27,TGTGCCAGCAGTTTTCAAGACAGATCGTACAATGAGCAGTTCTTC,CASSFQDRSYNEQFF
-,TRBJ2-3,-,TRBV6-5,TGTGCCAGCAGTTACTCCGGGGTTAAAACAGATACGCAGTATTTT,CASSYSGVKTDTQYF
-,TRBJ2-1,-,TRBV6-5,TGTGCCAGCAGCCTTAGAATTAGAAACAATGAGCAGTTCTTC,CASSLRIRNNEQFF
TRBD1,TRBJ2-1,-,TRBV5-1,TGCGACAGGGACAGGCGACTTAGATGGTTCTTC,CDRDRRLRWFF
-,TRBJ2-3,-,TRBV14,TGTGCCAGCAGCCAAGATAGGCCAGATACGCAGTATTTT,CASSQDRPDTQYF
-,TRBJ1-2,-,TRBV5-6,TGTGCCAGCGGTTACGGTGACTATGGCTACACCTTC,CASGYGDYGYTF
TRBD2,TRBJ2-3,-,TRBV10-2,TGCGCCAGCAGTGATTTTCTAGCGGGGGGGCGCGAGGATACGCAGTATTTT,CASSDFLAGGREDTQYF
TRBD1,TRBJ2-7,-,TRBV6-5,TGTGCCAGCAGTTACGGACAGGGGGGCACCTACGAGCAGTACTTC,CASSYGQGGTYEQYF
TRBD2,TRBJ2-1,-,TRBV6-4,TGTGCCAGCAGTCTTAGCGGACTAGCGGCCTACAATGAGCAGTTCTTC,CASSLSGLAAYNEQFF
-,TRBJ2-2,-,TRBV4-3,TGCGCCAGCAGCCAAGACCCTGGGCTCACCGGGGAGCTGTTTTTT,CASSQDPGLTGELFF
-,TRBJ2-3,-,TRBV30,TGTGCCTGGAGTGGGGAGAGGGTCACAGATACGCAGTATTTT,CAWSGERVTDTQYF
-,TRBJ2-5,-,TRBV19,TGTGCCAGTATCGCCTCAGGGGTGGGAGAGACCCAGTACTTC,CASIASGVGETQYF
TRBD1,TRBJ1-5,-,TRBV19,TGTGCCAGTAGTAGGGAGGACAGGGGAAGTCCGCATTTT,CASSREDRGSPHF
TRBD1,TRBJ1-1,-,TRBV7-2,TGTGCCAGCAGTCAAAGGACAGGGAGGATTGAAGCTTTCTTT,CASSQRTGRIEAFF
TRBD1,TRBJ1-5,-,TRBV27,TGTGCCAGCAGTTTCGGACAGGCCGCTCAGCCCCAGCATTTT,CASSFGQAAQPQHF
TRBD1,TRBJ1-3,once,TRBV7-9,TGTGCCAGCAGCACCCGGGACAGGGCCGACTCTGGAAACACCATATATTTT,CASSTRDRADSGNTIYF
TRBD1,TRBJ1-1,-,TRBV27,TGTGCCAGCAGTTACGGGACAGGGCGAACTGAAGCTTTCTTT,CASSYGTGRTEAFF
-,TRBJ2-1,-,TRBV29-1,TGCAGCGATCTGGGGCTCGTCTACAATGAGCAGTTCTTC,CSDLGLVYNEQFF
-,TRBJ2-7,-,TRBV20-1,TGCAGTGCTTTTGGGCCTGGGGTGCAGTACTTC,CSAFGPGVQYF
TRBD1,TRBJ1-5,-,TRBV28,TGTGCCAGCAGGCGGGACAGGGGGGACAATCAGCCCCAGCATTTT,CASRRDRGDNQPQHF
TRBD1,TRBJ1-4,-,TRBV30,TGTGCCTGGAGGGGCCCGACAGGGGGGAATGAAAAACTGTTTTTT,CAWRGPTGGNEKLFF
-,TRBJ1-2,-,TRBV19,TGTGCCAGTAGTATCCCCCCCAGAGGGTCCGGCTACACCTTC,CASSIPPRGSGYTF
-,TRBJ2-7,-,TRBV7-6,TGTGCCAGCAGCCTTCACGCGGCGGGGTCCTACGAGCAGTACTTC,CASSLHAAGSYEQYF
-,TRBJ1-2,-,TRBV9,TGTGCCAGCAGCGTAGACCCCTCTTCTGGCTACACCTTC,CASSVDPSSGYTF
TRBD1,TRBJ2-7,-,TRBV5-1,TGCGCCAGCAGCCTGACAGGGGTTTTGTACGAGCAGTACTTC,CASSLTGVLYEQYF
-,TRBJ2-7,-,TRBV11-2,TGTGCCAGCAGCTTAGGGCCCAGGGGGGCCTTCTACGAGCAGTACTTC,CASSLGPRGAFYEQYF